The 12 T cell receptor beta chains reported below all come from one sample, sequenced in a study of cytomegalovirus exposure and HLA in healthy donors. Primers included in the PCR were 60 Vbeta and 13 Jbeta primers. Here immunoSEQ multiplex PCR was the method, and the copy in TCRdb shows in-frame clones only, minus some. This table holds about 200,000 clones, about 79% found once. The sequencing input was PBMCs. These receptors were obtained from a boy aged 2-15 years in good health and CMV-seronegative.

J is TRBJ1-6 and V is TRBV9; weak D call: TRBD1 (6 bases). The V gene's germline CDR1 is SGDLS and CDR2 YYNGEE. CDR3 length equals 16 residues. V lost 2 bases to trimming and J lost 8 bases, with 17 bases between them. The CDR3 bases are TGTGCCAGCAGCGTGTCCCCGCGACCAGGGGATTCACCCCTCCACTTT. Translated, it gives CASSVSPRPGDSPLHF.

The CDR3: CASITPQGGGAFF. The CDR3 nucleotides read TGTGCCAGCATCACACCCCAGGGTGGAGGGGCTTTCTTT. The chain recombines TRBV6-5 with TRBJ1-1; D perhaps matches TRBD1 (5 bases). CDR3 length: 13 residues. Germline values: CDR1 MNHEY, CDR2 SVGAGI. V was cut by 7 bases and J by 11 bases, with 20 bases left in between.

Here the CDR3 DNA reads TGTGCCAGCAGCTTCGGCGGGGGGCTCAATGAGCAGTTCTTC. Its protein product is CASSFGGGLNEQFF. The chain combines TRBV7-2 with TRBJ2-1, with TRBD2 matching over 8 bases. CDR1 SGHTA and CDR2 FQGNSA come from the germline V gene. Trimming at V came to 3 bases and at J to 6 bases, leaving 4 bases not matched to a gene. This CDR3 has 14 residues.

This chain links TRBV11-1 with TRBJ2-3, with D perhaps TRBD2 (6 bases). Germline V gene lookup returns CDR1 SGHAT and CDR2 FQDESV (reference sequence). The CDR3 has 15 residues. V was pared by 3 bases and J by 4 bases, with 14 bases between. The CDR3 DNA sequence: TGTGCCAGCAGCTTTGGGACTCCGGTGGCAGATACGCAGTATTTT. Protein: CASSFGTPVADTQYF.

The J gene is TRBJ1-1, the V gene TRBV19, with D possibly matching TRBD1 (6 bases). The V end lost 6 bases, the J end lost 8 bases, and 13 bases lay between the germline ends. CDR1 is LNHDA, CDR2 SQIVND, per germline (reference sequence). This CDR3 is built from 12 residues. The CDR3 is CASSEAGDEAFF. CDR3 bases: TGTGCCAGTAGCGAAGCAGGGGACGAAGCTTTCTTT. The whole variable domain, filled in from reference TRBV19 and TRBJ1-1, reads DGGITQSPKYLFRKEGQNVTLSCEQNLNHDAMYWYRQDPGQGLRLIYYSQIVNDFQKGDIAEGYSVSREKKESFPLTVTSAQKNPTAFYLCASSEAGDEAFFGQGTRLTVV.

This clone came up a few times. V gene TRBV5-4 combines with J gene TRBJ2-7, with 8 bases fitting TRBD1. The junction had 6 bases not matched to a gene; V was cut back by 4 bases and J by 0 bases. The CDR3 consists of 15 residues. Germline assignment: CDR1 SGHNT and CDR2 YYREEE (reference sequence). CDR3 sequence reads: CASSRTGWSSYEQYF. CDR3 nucleotide sequence: TGTGCCAGCAGCCGGACAGGGTGGAGCTCCTACGAGCAGTACTTC.

The chain employs TRBV5-6 and TRBJ1-6, with TRBD1 matching 7 bases. The CDR3 covers 15 residues. J gave up 11 bases and V 4 bases, and 12 bases lay outside the gene matches. Germline V CDR1 and CDR2: SGHDT, YYEEEE. CDR3 nucleotides: TGTGCCAGCAGCACGCCTCGACAGGGTTTTGCACCCCTCCACTTT. This gives the protein CASSTPRQGFAPLHF.

The rearrangement uses TRBV19 and TRBJ1-2, with D tentatively TRBD1 (5 bases). The CDR3 covers 15 residues. The V end lost 4 bases, the J end lost 1 base, and 13 bases lay between the germline ends. Germline V CDR1 and CDR2: LNHDA, SQIVND (reference sequence). The CDR3 sequence: CASSTQGGLNYGYTF. The CDR3 nucleotides are TGTGCCAGTAGTACGCAGGGAGGGCTTAACTATGGCTACACCTTC.

CDR3 sequence reads: CASSTTGTGNTIYF. As DNA, the CDR3 is TGTGCCAGCAGTACTACAGGGACTGGAAACACCATATATTTT. The chain uses TRBV28 and TRBJ1-3; tentative D call: TRBD1 (6 bases). The germline V gene encodes CDR1 MDHEN and CDR2 SYDVKM. CDR3 length: 14 residues. The V end lost 5 bases, the J end lost 2 bases, and 10 bases lay between the germline ends.

The V gene is TRBV4-1, the J gene TRBJ2-7, with 8 bases matching TRBD2. There are 15 residues in the CDR3. Trimming at V came to 5 bases and at J to 0 bases, leaving 6 bases not matched to a gene. Germline V gene lookup returns CDR1 MGHRA and CDR2 YSYEKL. The CDR3 sequence: CASSGLAGLSYEQYF. The CDR3 DNA reads TGCGCCAGCAGCGGGCTAGCGGGTCTCTCCTACGAGCAGTACTTC.

This chain uses TRBV6-1 with TRBJ2-1; TRBD2 is a possible D gene (5 bases). The CDR3 has 14 amino acids. V lost 6 bases, J lost 2 bases, and 11 bases lay in between. The germline gives CDR1 MNHNS, CDR2 SASEGT. The CDR3 nucleotides read TGTGCCAGCAGCTTAGCGATAACCTACAATGAGCAGTTCTTC. Translation gives CASSLAITYNEQFF.

The DNA for the CDR3 is TGTGCCATCGTGGACAGGGAAGACGGCGGGGAGCTGTTTTTT. This gives the protein CAIVDREDGGELFF. The chain uses TRBV10-3 and TRBJ2-2, with 8 bases identical to TRBD1. From germline, CDR1 is ENHRY and CDR2 SYGVKD. Trimming took 8 bases from V and 7 from J; bases not matched to a gene: 9. The CDR3 is 14 residues long.